This is a list of T cell receptor beta chains from one sample in a study of blood T cell repertoires in COVID-19. Generated by immunoSEQ multiplex PCR, the TCRdb table keeps only in-frame clones and is missing some. Altogether 250,000 to 350,000 clones are present, approximately 89% being singletons, with the ten largest covering about an eighth. The specimen was peripheral blood. These receptors were taken from a woman aged 60-75 years with acute or convalescent COVID-19. Each CDR3 is given with its conserved first and last residue. The order of the fields is D gene, J gene, V gene, clone size, CDR3 protein, CDR3 DNA. D genes are given only for firm matches. Clone size is not always given. Where it is, it says once, few, many or a class for expanded clones.

d_call: NA
j_call: TRBJ1-2
v_call: TRBV6-6
clone_size: NA
cdr3_aa: CASNSRAGYGYTF
cdr3_nt: TGTGCCAGCAATTCCAGGGCTGGGTATGGCTACACCTTC

d_call: TRBD2
j_call: TRBJ2-1
v_call: TRBV9
clone_size: NA
cdr3_aa: CASSVEGTSGVNEQFF
cdr3_nt: TGTGCCAGCAGCGTAGAGGGGACTAGCGGGGTGAATGAGCAGTTCTTC

d_call: NA
j_call: TRBJ1-1
v_call: TRBV9
clone_size: once
cdr3_aa: CASSVVRGEAFF
cdr3_nt: TGTGCCAGCAGCGTAGTGCGGGGTGAAGCTTTCTTT

d_call: NA
j_call: TRBJ1-1
v_call: TRBV28
clone_size: NA
cdr3_aa: CATQGWNTEAFF
cdr3_nt: TGTGCCACTCAGGGGTGGAACACTGAAGCTTTCTTT

d_call: NA
j_call: TRBJ2-2
v_call: TRBV4-3
clone_size: once
cdr3_aa: CASSQDSVPGLAGELFF
cdr3_nt: TGCGCCAGCAGCCAAGACTCGGTTCCGGGTTTGGCCGGGGAGCTGTTTTTT

d_call: TRBD2
j_call: TRBJ2-1
v_call: TRBV15
clone_size: NA
cdr3_aa: CATSPRGGHEQFF
cdr3_nt: TGTGCCACCAGCCCCCGCGGGGGACATGAGCAGTTCTTC

d_call: NA
j_call: TRBJ2-1
v_call: TRBV4-1
clone_size: NA
cdr3_aa: CASSSTLSSYNEQFF
cdr3_nt: TGCGCCAGCAGCTCAACCCTAAGCTCCTACAATGAGCAGTTCTTC

d_call: NA
j_call: TRBJ2-3
v_call: TRBV11-2
clone_size: NA
cdr3_aa: CASSPWGGTDTQYF
cdr3_nt: TGTGCCAGCAGCCCCTGGGGGGGCACAGATACGCAGTATTTT

d_call: TRBD2
j_call: TRBJ2-7
v_call: TRBV7-2
clone_size: NA
cdr3_aa: CASSIEGGVNYEQYF
cdr3_nt: TGTGCCAGCAGCATAGAGGGAGGGGTGAACTACGAGCAGTACTTC

d_call: TRBD1
j_call: TRBJ2-7
v_call: TRBV7-9
clone_size: once
cdr3_aa: CASSLRTGTPYEQYF
cdr3_nt: TGTGCCAGCAGCTTGAGGACAGGGACGCCCTACGAGCAGTACTTC

d_call: TRBD2
j_call: TRBJ2-7
v_call: TRBV10-3
clone_size: NA
cdr3_aa: CAISGLAGGEQYF
cdr3_nt: TGTGCCATCAGTGGGCTAGCGGGAGGCGAGCAGTACTTC

d_call: NA
j_call: TRBJ2-3
v_call: TRBV3-1/TRBV3-2
clone_size: NA
cdr3_aa: CASSLRGGRTDTQYF
cdr3_nt: TGTGCCAGCAGCCTCAGAGGTGGGAGAACAGATACGCAGTATTTT

d_call: NA
j_call: TRBJ2-3
v_call: TRBV6-1
clone_size: NA
cdr3_aa: CASSEERADTQYF
cdr3_nt: TGTGCCAGCAGTGAAGAGCGGGCAGATACGCAGTATTTT

d_call: TRBD1
j_call: TRBJ1-1
v_call: TRBV7-3
clone_size: NA
cdr3_aa: CASSLSTGATEAFF
cdr3_nt: TGTGCCAGCAGCCTCTCGACAGGGGCCACTGAAGCTTTCTTT

d_call: NA
j_call: TRBJ2-2
v_call: TRBV20-1
clone_size: NA
cdr3_aa: CSASSAGLNTGELFF
cdr3_nt: TGCAGTGCTAGTAGCGCAGGGTTAAACACCGGGGAGCTGTTTTTT

d_call: TRBD1
j_call: TRBJ1-5
v_call: TRBV6-4
clone_size: NA
cdr3_aa: CASSPTGREDQPQHF
cdr3_nt: TGTGCCAGCAGCCCGACAGGGCGCGAGGATCAGCCCCAGCATTTT

d_call: TRBD1
j_call: TRBJ1-2
v_call: TRBV7-9
clone_size: NA
cdr3_aa: CASSFGTGNGYTF
cdr3_nt: TGTGCCAGCAGCTTCGGGACAGGGAACGGCTACACCTTC

d_call: TRBD1
j_call: TRBJ1-2
v_call: TRBV9
clone_size: NA
cdr3_aa: CASSVGTGSYGYTF
cdr3_nt: TGTGCCAGCAGCGTAGGGACAGGTTCTTATGGCTACACCTTC

d_call: TRBD2
j_call: TRBJ2-2
v_call: TRBV11-2
clone_size: NA
cdr3_aa: CASSLTGTSGRAGELFF
cdr3_nt: TGTGCCAGCAGCTTAACTGGGACTAGCGGGAGGGCCGGGGAGCTGTTTTTT

d_call: NA
j_call: TRBJ1-4
v_call: TRBV30
clone_size: NA
cdr3_aa: CAYGTGLEKLFF
cdr3_nt: TGTGCCTACGGGACCGGACTAGAAAAACTGTTTTTT

d_call: TRBD2
j_call: TRBJ2-7
v_call: TRBV27
clone_size: NA
cdr3_aa: CASSSTRLADHLRYEQYF
cdr3_nt: TGTGCCAGCAGTTCCACCCGACTAGCGGACCATCTTAGGTACGAGCAGTACTTC

d_call: NA
j_call: TRBJ1-1
v_call: TRBV2
clone_size: NA
cdr3_aa: CASSAQTVNTEAFF
cdr3_nt: TGTGCCAGCAGTGCCCAGACAGTGAACACTGAAGCTTTCTTT

d_call: NA
j_call: TRBJ2-7
v_call: TRBV24-1
clone_size: NA
cdr3_aa: CATSVGPLAYEQYF
cdr3_nt: TGTGCCACCAGTGTTGGCCCCCTTGCCTACGAGCAGTACTTC

d_call: NA
j_call: TRBJ2-5
v_call: TRBV4-1
clone_size: NA
cdr3_aa: CASSRMPVFLQVLNF
cdr3_nt: TGCGCCAGCAGCCGCATGCCTGTTTTTTTGCAGGTTCTAAACTTC

d_call: NA
j_call: TRBJ1-2
v_call: TRBV5-4
clone_size: NA
cdr3_aa: CASSLDSFYGYTF
cdr3_nt: TGTGCCAGCAGCCTGGACAGCTTCTATGGCTACACCTTC

d_call: NA
j_call: TRBJ2-7
v_call: TRBV11-1
clone_size: once
cdr3_aa: CASSLGPPIYEQYF
cdr3_nt: TGTGCCAGCAGCTTGGGCCCGCCGATCTACGAGCAGTACTTC

d_call: TRBD1
j_call: TRBJ2-2
v_call: TRBV7-2
clone_size: NA
cdr3_aa: CASKTGVTVTGELFF
cdr3_nt: TGTGCCAGCAAGACAGGGGTTACCGTCACCGGGGAGCTGTTTTTT

d_call: NA
j_call: TRBJ2-3
v_call: TRBV29-1
clone_size: NA
cdr3_aa: CSVPRDFSSTDTQYF
cdr3_nt: TGCAGCGTCCCAAGGGACTTCTCTAGCACAGATACGCAGTATTTT

d_call: NA
j_call: TRBJ2-1
v_call: TRBV9
clone_size: NA
cdr3_aa: CASSVEIGGRDNEQFF
cdr3_nt: TGTGCCAGCAGCGTAGAAATTGGGGGCAGGGACAATGAGCAGTTCTTC

d_call: TRBD1
j_call: TRBJ2-7
v_call: TRBV28
clone_size: NA
cdr3_aa: CASSFPDREYEQYF
cdr3_nt: TGTGCCAGCAGTTTCCCCGACAGGGAGTACGAGCAGTACTTC

d_call: NA
j_call: TRBJ2-7
v_call: TRBV11-2
clone_size: NA
cdr3_aa: CASSLPPTGSYEQYF
cdr3_nt: TGTGCCAGCAGCTTACCGCCTACAGGGTCCTACGAGCAGTACTTC

d_call: NA
j_call: TRBJ1-1
v_call: TRBV28
clone_size: NA
cdr3_aa: CASPGGTEAFF
cdr3_nt: TGTGCCAGCCCCGGTGGCACTGAAGCTTTCTTT

d_call: NA
j_call: TRBJ2-5
v_call: TRBV19
clone_size: NA
cdr3_aa: CASSSGSQETQYF
cdr3_nt: TGTGCCAGTAGTTCGGGGTCCCAAGAGACCCAGTACTTC

d_call: NA
j_call: TRBJ1-6
v_call: TRBV4-3
clone_size: NA
cdr3_aa: CASSQEQDPNSPLHF
cdr3_nt: TGCGCCAGCAGCCAAGAGCAGGATCCTAATTCACCCCTCCACTTT

d_call: NA
j_call: TRBJ1-4
v_call: TRBV2
clone_size: NA
cdr3_aa: CASRAVGGEKLFF
cdr3_nt: TGTGCCAGCAGAGCCGTGGGGGGTGAAAAACTGTTTTTT

d_call: TRBD1
j_call: TRBJ2-7
v_call: TRBV6-2/TRBV6-3
clone_size: NA
cdr3_aa: CASSSPPGQGVYEQYF
cdr3_nt: TGTGCCAGCAGTTCCCCCCCGGGACAGGGCGTCTACGAGCAGTACTTC

d_call: TRBD1
j_call: TRBJ1-5
v_call: TRBV27
clone_size: NA
cdr3_aa: CASSLRGTPGTESNQPQHF
cdr3_nt: TGTGCCAGCAGTTTAAGGGGGACGCCCGGGACAGAGAGCAATCAGCCCCAGCATTTT

d_call: NA
j_call: TRBJ1-5
v_call: TRBV7-2
clone_size: NA
cdr3_aa: CASSLVRGNQPQHF
cdr3_nt: TGTGCCAGCAGCTTAGTCAGGGGCAATCAGCCCCAGCATTTT

d_call: NA
j_call: TRBJ2-7
v_call: TRBV21-1
clone_size: NA
cdr3_aa: CASSNLTLRTTYEQYF
cdr3_nt: TGTGCCAGCAGCAACCTAACTCTACGAACCACCTACGAGCAGTACTTC

d_call: NA
j_call: TRBJ1-5
v_call: TRBV10-3
clone_size: NA
cdr3_aa: CAISESTGGAYTQHF
cdr3_nt: TGTGCCATCAGTGAGTCGACAGGAGGTGCATACACCCAGCATTTT

d_call: NA
j_call: TRBJ2-7
v_call: TRBV25-1
clone_size: NA
cdr3_aa: CASSEWESSYEQYF
cdr3_nt: TGTGCCAGCAGTGAATGGGAGAGCTCCTACGAGCAGTACTTC

d_call: NA
j_call: TRBJ1-2
v_call: TRBV28
clone_size: NA
cdr3_aa: CATPAGGEVGYTF
cdr3_nt: TGTGCCACCCCTGCGGGGGGCGAGGTTGGCTACACCTTC

d_call: NA
j_call: TRBJ1-5
v_call: TRBV28
clone_size: few
cdr3_aa: CASSFPGDQPQHF
cdr3_nt: TGTGCCAGCAGTTTCCCAGGGGACCAGCCCCAGCATTTT

d_call: NA
j_call: TRBJ2-4
v_call: TRBV2
clone_size: once
cdr3_aa: CASRAGIFRGAKNIQYF
cdr3_nt: TGTGCCAGCAGAGCCGGGATCTTCAGGGGAGCCAAAAACATTCAGTACTTC

d_call: NA
j_call: TRBJ2-6
v_call: TRBV11-1
clone_size: NA
cdr3_aa: CASSFARAGANVLTF
cdr3_nt: TGTGCCAGCAGCTTTGCGCGGGCCGGGGCCAACGTCCTGACTTTC

d_call: TRBD1
j_call: TRBJ2-1
v_call: TRBV7-3
clone_size: NA
cdr3_aa: CASSSVPGQGYSYNEQFF
cdr3_nt: TGTGCCAGCAGCTCAGTCCCGGGACAGGGTTACTCCTACAATGAGCAGTTCTTC

d_call: NA
j_call: TRBJ1-1
v_call: TRBV27
clone_size: NA
cdr3_aa: CASSVPGITEAFF
cdr3_nt: TGTGCCAGCAGTGTCCCGGGGATAACTGAAGCTTTCTTT

d_call: TRBD2
j_call: TRBJ2-7
v_call: TRBV15
clone_size: NA
cdr3_aa: CATSPGLAEYEQYF
cdr3_nt: TGTGCCACCAGCCCCGGGCTAGCGGAATACGAGCAGTACTTC